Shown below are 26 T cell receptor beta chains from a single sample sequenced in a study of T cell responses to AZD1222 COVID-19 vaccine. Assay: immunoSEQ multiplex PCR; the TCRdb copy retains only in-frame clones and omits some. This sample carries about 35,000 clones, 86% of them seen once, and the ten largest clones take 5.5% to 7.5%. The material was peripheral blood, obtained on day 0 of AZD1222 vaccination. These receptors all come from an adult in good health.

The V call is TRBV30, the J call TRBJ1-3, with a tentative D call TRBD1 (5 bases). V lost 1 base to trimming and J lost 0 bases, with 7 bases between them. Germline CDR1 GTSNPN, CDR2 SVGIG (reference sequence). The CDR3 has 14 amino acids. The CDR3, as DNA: TGTGCCTGGAGTGGCAGGGTCTCTGGAAACACCATATATTTT. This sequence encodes CAWSGRVSGNTIYF.

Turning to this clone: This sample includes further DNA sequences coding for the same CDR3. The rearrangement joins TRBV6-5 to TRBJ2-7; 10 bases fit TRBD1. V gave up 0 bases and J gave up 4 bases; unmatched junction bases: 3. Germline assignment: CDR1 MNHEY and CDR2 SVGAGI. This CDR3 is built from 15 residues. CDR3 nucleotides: TGTGCCAGCAGTTACTCGACAGGGGGCTTGTACGAGCAGTACTTC. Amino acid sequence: CASSYSTGGLYEQYF.

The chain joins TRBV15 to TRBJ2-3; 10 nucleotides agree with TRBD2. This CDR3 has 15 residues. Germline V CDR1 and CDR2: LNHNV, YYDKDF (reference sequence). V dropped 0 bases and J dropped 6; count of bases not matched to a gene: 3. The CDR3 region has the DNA TGTGCCACCAGCAGAGAGGGTAGCGGGAGGGATACGCAGTATTTT. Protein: CATSREGSGRDTQYF.

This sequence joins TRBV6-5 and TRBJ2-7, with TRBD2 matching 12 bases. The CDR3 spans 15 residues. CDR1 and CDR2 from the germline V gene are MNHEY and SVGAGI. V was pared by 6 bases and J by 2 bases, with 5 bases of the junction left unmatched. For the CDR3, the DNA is TGTGCCAGCAGGATGACTAGCGGGAGCCCCTACGAGCAGTACTTC. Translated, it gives CASRMTSGSPYEQYF.

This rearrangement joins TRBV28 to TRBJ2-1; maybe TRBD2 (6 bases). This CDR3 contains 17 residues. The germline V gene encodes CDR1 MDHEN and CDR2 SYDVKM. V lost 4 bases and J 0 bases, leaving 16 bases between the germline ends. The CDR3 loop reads CASSSLGLRSSYNEQFF. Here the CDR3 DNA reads TGTGCCAGCAGTTCACTTGGACTAAGGAGCTCCTACAATGAGCAGTTCTTC. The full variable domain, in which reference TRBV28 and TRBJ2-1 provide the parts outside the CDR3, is DVKVTQSSRYLVKRTGEKVFLECVQDMDHENMFWYRQDPGLGLRLIYFSYDVKMKEKGDIPEGYSVSREKKERFSLILESASTNQTSMYLCASSSLGLRSSYNEQFFGPGTRLTVL.

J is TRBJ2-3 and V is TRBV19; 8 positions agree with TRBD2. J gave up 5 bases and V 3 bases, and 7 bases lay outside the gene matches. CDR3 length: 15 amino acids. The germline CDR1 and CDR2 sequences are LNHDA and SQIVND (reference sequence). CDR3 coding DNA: TGTGCCAGTAGTATCAGTAGCGGGGATGGAGATACGCAGTATTTT. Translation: CASSISSGDGDTQYF.

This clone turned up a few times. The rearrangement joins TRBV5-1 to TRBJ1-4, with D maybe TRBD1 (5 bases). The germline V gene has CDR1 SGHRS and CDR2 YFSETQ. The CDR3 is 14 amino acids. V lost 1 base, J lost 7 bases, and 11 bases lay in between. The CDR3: CASSLTGGGEKLFF. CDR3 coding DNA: TGCGCCAGCAGCTTGACCGGGGGAGGTGAAAAACTGTTTTTT.

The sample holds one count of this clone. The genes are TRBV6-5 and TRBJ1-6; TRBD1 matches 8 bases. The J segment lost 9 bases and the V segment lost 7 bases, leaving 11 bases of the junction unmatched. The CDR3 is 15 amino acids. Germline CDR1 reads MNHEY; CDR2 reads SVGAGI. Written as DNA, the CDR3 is TGTGCCAGCACCGAAGGGGCAGGGGGCATTTCACCCCTCCACTTT. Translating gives CASTEGAGGISPLHF.

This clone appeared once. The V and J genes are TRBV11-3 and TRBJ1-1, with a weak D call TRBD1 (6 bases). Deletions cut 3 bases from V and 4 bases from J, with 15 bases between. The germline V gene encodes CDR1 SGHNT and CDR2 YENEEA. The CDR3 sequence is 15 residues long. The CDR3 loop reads CASSLGYRGLTEAFF. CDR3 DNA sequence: TGTGCCAGCAGCTTGGGTTATCGGGGGCTCACTGAAGCTTTCTTT.

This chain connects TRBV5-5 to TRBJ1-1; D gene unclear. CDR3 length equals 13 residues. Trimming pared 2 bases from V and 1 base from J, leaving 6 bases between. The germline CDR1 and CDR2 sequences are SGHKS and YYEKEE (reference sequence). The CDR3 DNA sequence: TGTGCCAGCAGCTTTGCTCCGAACACTGAAGCTTTCTTT. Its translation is CASSFAPNTEAFF.

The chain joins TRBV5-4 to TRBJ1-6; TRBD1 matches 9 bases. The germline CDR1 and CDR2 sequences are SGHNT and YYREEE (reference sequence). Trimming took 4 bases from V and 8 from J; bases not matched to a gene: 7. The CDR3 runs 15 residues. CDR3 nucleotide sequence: TGTGCCAGCAGCGACGGACAGGGGCGGTATTCACCCCTCCACTTT. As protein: CASSDGQGRYSPLHF.

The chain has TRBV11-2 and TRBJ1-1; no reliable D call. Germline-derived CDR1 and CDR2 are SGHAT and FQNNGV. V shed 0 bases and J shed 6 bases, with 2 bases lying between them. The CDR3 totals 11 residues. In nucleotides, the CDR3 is TGTGCCAGCAGCTTAGAAGCTGAAGCTTTCTTT. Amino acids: CASSLEAEAFF.

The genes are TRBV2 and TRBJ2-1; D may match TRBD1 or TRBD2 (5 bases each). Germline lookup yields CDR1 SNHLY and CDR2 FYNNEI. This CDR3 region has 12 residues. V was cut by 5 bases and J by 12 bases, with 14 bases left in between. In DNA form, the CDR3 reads TGTGCCAGCAGTTTCAGCCGGGACGGGCAGTTCTTC. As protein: CASSFSRDGQFF.

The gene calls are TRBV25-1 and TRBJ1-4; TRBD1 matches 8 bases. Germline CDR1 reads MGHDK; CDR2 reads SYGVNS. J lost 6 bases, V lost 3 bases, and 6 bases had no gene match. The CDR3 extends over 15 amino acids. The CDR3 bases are TGTGCCAGCAGTGACACGACAGGGGAGGATGAAAAACTGTTTTTT. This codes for CASSDTTGEDEKLFF.

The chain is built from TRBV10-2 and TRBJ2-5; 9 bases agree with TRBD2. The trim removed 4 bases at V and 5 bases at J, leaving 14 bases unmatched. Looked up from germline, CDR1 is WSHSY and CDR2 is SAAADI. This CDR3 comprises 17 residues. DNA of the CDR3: TGCGCCAGCAGTGTCATAGCTGGCGGGAGGGCCAGGGAGACCCAGTACTTC. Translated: CASSVIAGGRARETQYF.

DNA of the CDR3: TGCAGTGCTGGGGGTCAAACTGAAGCTTTCTTT. This translates into CSAGGQTEAFF. V usage is TRBV20-1 and J usage is TRBJ1-1; weak D call: TRBD1 (5 bases). This CDR3 has 11 residues. Germline CDR1 is DFQATT and CDR2 is SNEGSKA (reference sequence). Deletions cut 5 bases from V and 5 bases from J, with 9 bases between.

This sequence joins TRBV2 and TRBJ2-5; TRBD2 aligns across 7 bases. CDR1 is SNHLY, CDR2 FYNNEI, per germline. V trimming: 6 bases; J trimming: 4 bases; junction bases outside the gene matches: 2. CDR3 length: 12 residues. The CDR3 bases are TGTGCCAGCAGGATAGCGGGAGAGACCCAGTACTTC. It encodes CASRIAGETQYF.

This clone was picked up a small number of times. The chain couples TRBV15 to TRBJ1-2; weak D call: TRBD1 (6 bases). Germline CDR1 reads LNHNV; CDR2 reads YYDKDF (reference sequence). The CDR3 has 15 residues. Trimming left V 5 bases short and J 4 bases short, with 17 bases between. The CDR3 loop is CATSSRAGVAYGYTF. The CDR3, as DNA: TGTGCCACCAGCTCCCGGGCAGGGGTTGCCTATGGCTACACCTTC.

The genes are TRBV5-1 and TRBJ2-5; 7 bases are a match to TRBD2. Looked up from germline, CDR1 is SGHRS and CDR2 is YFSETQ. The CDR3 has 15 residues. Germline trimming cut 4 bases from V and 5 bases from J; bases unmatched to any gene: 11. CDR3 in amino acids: CASSVGTTREETQYF. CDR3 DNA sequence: TGCGCCAGCAGCGTAGGGACTACCAGGGAGGAGACCCAGTACTTC.

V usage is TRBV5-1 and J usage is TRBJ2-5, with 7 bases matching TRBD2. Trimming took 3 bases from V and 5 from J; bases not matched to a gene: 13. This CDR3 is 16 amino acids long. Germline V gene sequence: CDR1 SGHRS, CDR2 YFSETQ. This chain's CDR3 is CASSWGTGGLRETQYF. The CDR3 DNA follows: TGCGCCAGCAGCTGGGGGACCGGGGGGTTGAGGGAGACCCAGTACTTC.

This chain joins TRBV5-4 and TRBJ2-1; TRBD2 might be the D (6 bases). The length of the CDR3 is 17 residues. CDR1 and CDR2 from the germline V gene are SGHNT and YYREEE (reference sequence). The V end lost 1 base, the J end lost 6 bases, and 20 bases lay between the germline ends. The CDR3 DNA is TGTGCCAGCAGCTTGAATCCTCGCTATAGGGGAGGCAATGAGCAGTTCTTC. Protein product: CASSLNPRYRGGNEQFF. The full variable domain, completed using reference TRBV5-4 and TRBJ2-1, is ETGVTQSPTHLIKTRGQQVTLRCSSQSGHNTVSWYQQALGQGPQFIFQYYREEENGRGNFPPRFSGLQFPNYSSELNVNALELDDSALYLCASSLNPRYRGGNEQFFGPGTRLTVL.

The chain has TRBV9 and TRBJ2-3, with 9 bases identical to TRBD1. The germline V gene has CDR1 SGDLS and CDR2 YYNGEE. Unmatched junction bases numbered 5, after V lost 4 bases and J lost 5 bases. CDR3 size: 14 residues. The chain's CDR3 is CASSRTGVEDTQYF. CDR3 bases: TGTGCCAGCAGCCGGACAGGGGTTGAAGATACGCAGTATTTT. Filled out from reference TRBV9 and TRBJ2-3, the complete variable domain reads DSGVTQTPKHLITATGQRVTLRCSPRSGDLSVYWYQQSLDQGLQFLIQYYNGEERAKGNILERFSAQQFPDLHSELNLSSLELGDSALYFCASSRTGVEDTQYFGPGTRLTVL.

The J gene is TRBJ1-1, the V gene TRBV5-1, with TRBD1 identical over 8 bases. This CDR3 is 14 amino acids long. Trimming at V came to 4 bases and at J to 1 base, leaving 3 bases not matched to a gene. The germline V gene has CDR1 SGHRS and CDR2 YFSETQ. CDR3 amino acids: CASSTGTGNTEAFF. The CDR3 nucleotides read TGCGCCAGCAGCACCGGGACAGGGAACACTGAAGCTTTCTTT.

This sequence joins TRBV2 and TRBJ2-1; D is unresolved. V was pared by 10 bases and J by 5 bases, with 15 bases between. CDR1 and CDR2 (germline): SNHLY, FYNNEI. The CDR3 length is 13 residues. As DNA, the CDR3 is TGTGCCACCGTCGTTGAGCGACACAATGAGCAGTTCTTC. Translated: CATVVERHNEQFF. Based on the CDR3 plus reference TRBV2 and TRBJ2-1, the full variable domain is EPEVTQTPSHQVTQMGQEVILRCVPISNHLYFYWYRQILGQKVEFLVSFYNNEISEKSEIFDDQFSVERPDGSNFTLKIRSTKLEDSAMYFCATVVERHNEQFFGPGTRLTVL.

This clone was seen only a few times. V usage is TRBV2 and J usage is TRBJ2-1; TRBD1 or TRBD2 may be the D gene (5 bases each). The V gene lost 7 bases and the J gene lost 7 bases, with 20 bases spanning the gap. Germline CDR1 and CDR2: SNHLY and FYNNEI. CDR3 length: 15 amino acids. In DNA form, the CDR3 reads TGTGCCAGCACCGAGGGGCCAGGGCCTCGGAATGAGCAGTTCTTC. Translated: CASTEGPGPRNEQFF.

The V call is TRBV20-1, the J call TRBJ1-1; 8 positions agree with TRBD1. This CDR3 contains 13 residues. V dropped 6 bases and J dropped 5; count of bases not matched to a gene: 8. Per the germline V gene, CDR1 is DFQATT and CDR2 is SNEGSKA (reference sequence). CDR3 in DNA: TGCAGTGCCAGTCAGGGGGCGAGGACTGAAGCTTTCTTT. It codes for CSASQGARTEAFF.